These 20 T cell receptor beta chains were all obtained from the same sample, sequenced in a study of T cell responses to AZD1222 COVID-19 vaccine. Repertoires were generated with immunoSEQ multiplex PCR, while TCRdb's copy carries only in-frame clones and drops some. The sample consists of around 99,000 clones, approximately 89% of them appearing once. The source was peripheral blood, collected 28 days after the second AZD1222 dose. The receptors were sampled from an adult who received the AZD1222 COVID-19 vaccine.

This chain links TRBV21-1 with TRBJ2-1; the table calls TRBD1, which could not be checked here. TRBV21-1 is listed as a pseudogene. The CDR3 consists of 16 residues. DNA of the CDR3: TGTGCCAGCAGCAAATTCGGGACAGGGGGCAGAAATGAGCAGTTCTTC. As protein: CASSKFGTGGRNEQFF.

CDR3 sequence reads: CASSKPPREGMNTEAFF. The DNA for the CDR3 is TGTGCCAGCAGCAAACCGCCCCGGGAGGGGATGAACACTGAAGCTTTCTTT. This rearrangement joins TRBV21-1 to TRBJ1-1. TRBV21-1 counts as a pseudogene. The CDR3 consists of 17 residues.

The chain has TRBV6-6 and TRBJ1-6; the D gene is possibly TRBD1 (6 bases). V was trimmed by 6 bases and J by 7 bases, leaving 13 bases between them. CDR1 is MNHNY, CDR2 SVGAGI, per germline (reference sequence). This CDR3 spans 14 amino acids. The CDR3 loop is CASSQVRGNSPLHF. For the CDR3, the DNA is TGTGCCAGCAGCCAGGTGAGGGGGAATTCACCCCTCCACTTT.

CDR3 region: CASSINIDSPLHF. The CDR3 bases are TGTGCCAGTAGTATTAACATTGATTCACCCCTCCACTTT. The gene calls are TRBV19 and TRBJ1-6; D ambiguous. The CDR3 has 13 residues. Germline assignment: CDR1 LNHDA and CDR2 SQIVND (reference sequence). V shed 3 bases and J shed 8 bases, with 8 bases lying between them.

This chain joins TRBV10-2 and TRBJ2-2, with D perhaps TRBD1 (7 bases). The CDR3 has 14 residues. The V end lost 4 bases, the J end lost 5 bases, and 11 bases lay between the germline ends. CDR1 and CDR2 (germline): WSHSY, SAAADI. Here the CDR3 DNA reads TGCGCCAGCAGTGTCCAGGGGGGAACCGGGGAGCTGTTTTTT. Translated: CASSVQGGTGELFF.

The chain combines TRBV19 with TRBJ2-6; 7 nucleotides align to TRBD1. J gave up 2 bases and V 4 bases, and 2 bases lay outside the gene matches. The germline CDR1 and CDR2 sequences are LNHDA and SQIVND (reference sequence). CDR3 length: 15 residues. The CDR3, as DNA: TGTGCCAGTAGTAGGACAGGTACTGGGGCCAACGTCCTGACTTTC. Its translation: CASSRTGTGANVLTF.

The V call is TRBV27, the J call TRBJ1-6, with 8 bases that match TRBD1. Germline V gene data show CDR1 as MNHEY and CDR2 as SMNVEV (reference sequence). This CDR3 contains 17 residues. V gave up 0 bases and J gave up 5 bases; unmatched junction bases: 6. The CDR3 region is CASSLSPPGQDNSPLHF. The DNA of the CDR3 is TGTGCCAGCAGTTTATCCCCTCCGGGACAGGATAATTCACCCCTCCACTTT.

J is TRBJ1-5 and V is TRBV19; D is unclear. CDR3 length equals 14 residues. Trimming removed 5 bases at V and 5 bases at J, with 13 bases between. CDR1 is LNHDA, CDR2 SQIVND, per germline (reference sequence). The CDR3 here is CASSVARPDQPQHF. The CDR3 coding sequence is TGTGCCAGTAGTGTCGCCAGGCCCGATCAGCCCCAGCATTTT.

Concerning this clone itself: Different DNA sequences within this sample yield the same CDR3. DNA of the CDR3: TGTGCCAGCAGTTTAACCGGCCAGTCCTACGAGCAGTACTTC. Its translation: CASSLTGQSYEQYF. This chain connects TRBV28 to TRBJ2-7; D is ambiguous. CDR3 size: 14 residues. The germline V gene has CDR1 MDHEN and CDR2 SYDVKM. V lost 2 bases and J 1 base, leaving 9 bases between the germline ends.

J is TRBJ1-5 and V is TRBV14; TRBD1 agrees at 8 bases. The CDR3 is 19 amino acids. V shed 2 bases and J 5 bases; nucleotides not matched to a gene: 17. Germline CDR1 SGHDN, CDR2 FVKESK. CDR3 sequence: CASSQTTHRGYSTDQPQHF. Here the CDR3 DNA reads TGTGCCAGCAGCCAAACTACTCACAGGGGGTATAGCACGGATCAGCCCCAGCATTTT.

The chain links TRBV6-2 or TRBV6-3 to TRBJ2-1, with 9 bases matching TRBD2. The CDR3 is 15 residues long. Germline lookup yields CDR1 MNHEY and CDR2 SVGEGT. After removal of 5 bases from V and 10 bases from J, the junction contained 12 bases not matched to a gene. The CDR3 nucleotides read TGTGCCAGCAGTCTACCGACTAGCGGAGGGAAGGAGCAGTTCTTC. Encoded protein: CASSLPTSGGKEQFF.

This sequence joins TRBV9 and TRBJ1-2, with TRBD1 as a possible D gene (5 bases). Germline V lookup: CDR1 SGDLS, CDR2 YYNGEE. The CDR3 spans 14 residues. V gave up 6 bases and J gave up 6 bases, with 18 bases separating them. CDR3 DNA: TGTGCCAGCACCGTTTCGAATGGAGGGGATGGCTACACCTTC. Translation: CASTVSNGGDGYTF.

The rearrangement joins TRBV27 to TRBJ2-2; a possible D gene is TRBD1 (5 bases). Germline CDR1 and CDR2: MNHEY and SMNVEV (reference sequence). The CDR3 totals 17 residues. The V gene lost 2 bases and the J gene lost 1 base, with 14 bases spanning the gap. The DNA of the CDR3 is TGTGCCAGCAGTTTACGCCATACAGGAATGAACACCGGGGAGCTGTTTTTT. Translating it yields CASSLRHTGMNTGELFF.

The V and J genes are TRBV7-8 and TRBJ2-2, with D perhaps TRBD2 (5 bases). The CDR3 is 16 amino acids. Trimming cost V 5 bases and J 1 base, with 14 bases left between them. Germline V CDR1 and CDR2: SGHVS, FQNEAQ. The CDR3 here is CASSPLGGGNTGELFF. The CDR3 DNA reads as TGTGCCAGCAGCCCTCTAGGAGGAGGGAACACCGGGGAGCTGTTTTTT.

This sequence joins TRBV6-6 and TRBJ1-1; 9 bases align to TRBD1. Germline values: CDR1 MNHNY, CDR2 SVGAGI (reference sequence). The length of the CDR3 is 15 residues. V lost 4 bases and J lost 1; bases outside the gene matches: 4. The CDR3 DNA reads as TGTGCCAGCAGTTCCCCGGGACAGGGGAACACTGAAGCTTTCTTT. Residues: CASSSPGQGNTEAFF.

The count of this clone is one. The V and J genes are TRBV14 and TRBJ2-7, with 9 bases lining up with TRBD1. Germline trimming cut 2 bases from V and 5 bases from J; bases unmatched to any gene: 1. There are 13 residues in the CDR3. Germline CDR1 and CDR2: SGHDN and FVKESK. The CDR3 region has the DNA TGTGCCAGCAGCCAAAACAGGGGGCACGAGCAGTACTTC. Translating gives CASSQNRGHEQYF.

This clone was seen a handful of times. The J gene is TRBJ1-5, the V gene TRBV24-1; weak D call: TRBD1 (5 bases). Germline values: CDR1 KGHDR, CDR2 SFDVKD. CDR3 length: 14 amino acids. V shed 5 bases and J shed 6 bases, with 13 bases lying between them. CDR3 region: CATSAPGSGQPQHF. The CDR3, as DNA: TGTGCCACCAGTGCCCCAGGGTCGGGTCAGCCCCAGCATTTT.

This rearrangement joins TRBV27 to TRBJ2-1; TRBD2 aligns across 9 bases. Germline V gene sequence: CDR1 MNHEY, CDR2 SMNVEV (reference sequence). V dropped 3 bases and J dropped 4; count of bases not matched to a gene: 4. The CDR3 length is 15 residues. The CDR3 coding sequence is TGTGCCAGCAGTTTTAGGACTAGCGCTTACAATGAGCAGTTCTTC. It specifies CASSFRTSAYNEQFF.

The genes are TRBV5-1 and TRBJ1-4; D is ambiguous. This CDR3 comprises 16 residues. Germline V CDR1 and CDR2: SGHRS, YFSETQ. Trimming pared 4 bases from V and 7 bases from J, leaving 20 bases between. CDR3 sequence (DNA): TGCGCCAGCAGCCTCCTGGGCCTCCCAGAGGTTGAAAAACTGTTTTTT. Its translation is CASSLLGLPEVEKLFF.

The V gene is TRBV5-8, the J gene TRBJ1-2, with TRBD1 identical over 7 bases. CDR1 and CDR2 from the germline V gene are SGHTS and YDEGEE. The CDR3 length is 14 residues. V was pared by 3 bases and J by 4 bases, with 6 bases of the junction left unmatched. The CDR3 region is CASSSGTVAYGYTF. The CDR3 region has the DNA TGTGCCAGCAGCTCCGGGACAGTCGCCTATGGCTACACCTTC. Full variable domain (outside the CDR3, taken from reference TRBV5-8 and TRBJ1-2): EAGVTQSPTHLIKTRGQQATLRCSPISGHTSVYWYQQALGLGLQFLLWYDEGEERNRGNFPPRFSGRQFPNYSSELNVNALELEDSALYLCASSSGTVAYGYTFGSGTRLTVV.